This T cell receptor (beta chain) came from a study of metastatic and nonmetastatic thyroid tumors. Overall study context: Repertoires were compared across blood and tumor or nodule tissue from malignant and benign thyroid patients. Overall study results and limits: Across blood and tumor, TCR beta diversity in malignant thyroid tumors was reportedly significantly higher than in benign nodules.

The authors' processing: The authors used CDR3 differences across clinicopathological groups to build a distant-metastasis classifier for papillary thyroid cancer. Via MiXCR, TCRdb re-called the PCR reads. TCRdb, not the authors, supplied the V and J calls. The table includes 20,000 to 25,000 clones, about 15% detected once. Patients were all untreated before their thyroid surgery. This clone is medium-sized in the sample. Its specificity is not known. Trimming cost V 0 bases and J 6 bases, with 9 bases left between them. This CDR3 contains 14 residues. V is TRBV12-3 or TRBV12-4 and J is TRBJ1-5; a weak D match, TRBD1 (5 bases). This receptor was identified in a female donor with papillary thyroid cancer or a benign thyroid nodule (not recorded which). Some clones in this sample may be carry-over from other donors' samples. Sequencing used blood. Written as DNA, the CDR3 is TGTGCCAGCAGTTTAGCGCACAGGCGTCAGCCCCAGCATTTT. Protein sequence: CASSLAHRRQPQHF.